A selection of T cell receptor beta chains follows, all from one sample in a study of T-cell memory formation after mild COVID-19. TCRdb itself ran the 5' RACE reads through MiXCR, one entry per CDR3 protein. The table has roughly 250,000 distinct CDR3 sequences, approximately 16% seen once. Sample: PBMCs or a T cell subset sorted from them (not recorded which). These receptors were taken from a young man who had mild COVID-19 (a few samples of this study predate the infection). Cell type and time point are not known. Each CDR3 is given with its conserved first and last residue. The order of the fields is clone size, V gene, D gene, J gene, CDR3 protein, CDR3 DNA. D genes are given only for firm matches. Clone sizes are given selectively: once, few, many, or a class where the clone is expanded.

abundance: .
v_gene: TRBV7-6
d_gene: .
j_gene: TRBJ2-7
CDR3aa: CASSLVASGDYEQYF
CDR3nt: TGTGCCAGCAGCTTAGTGGCCAGCGGAGACTACGAGCAGTACTTC

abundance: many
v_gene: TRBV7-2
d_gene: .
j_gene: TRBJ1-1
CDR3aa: CASSPSGTWTEAFF
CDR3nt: TGTGCCAGCAGCCCGTCCGGGACCTGGACTGAAGCTTTCTTT

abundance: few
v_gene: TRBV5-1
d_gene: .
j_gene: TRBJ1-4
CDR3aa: CASSLEGNEKLFF
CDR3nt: TGCGCCAGCAGCTTGGAGGGAAATGAAAAACTGTTTTTT

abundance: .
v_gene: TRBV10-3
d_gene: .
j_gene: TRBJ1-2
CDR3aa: CAISEIGQQVYGYTF
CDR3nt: TGTGCCATCAGTGAAATAGGGCAGCAGGTATATGGCTACACCTTC

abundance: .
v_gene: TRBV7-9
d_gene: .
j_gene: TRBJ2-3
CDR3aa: CASSFHGTPTDTQYF
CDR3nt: TGTGCCAGCAGCTTCCACGGGACACCCACAGATACGCAGTATTTT

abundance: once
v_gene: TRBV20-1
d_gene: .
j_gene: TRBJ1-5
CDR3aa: CSARVDTNQPQHF
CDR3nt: TGCAGTGCTAGAGTGGACACCAATCAGCCCCAGCATTTT

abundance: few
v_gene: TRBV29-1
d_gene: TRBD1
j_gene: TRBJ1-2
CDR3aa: CSVEEDRRRGYTF
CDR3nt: TGCAGCGTTGAAGAGGACAGGCGAAGAGGCTACACCTTC

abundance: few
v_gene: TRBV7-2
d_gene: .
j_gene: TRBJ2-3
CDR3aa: CASSSPMRGDTQYF
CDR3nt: TGTGCCAGCAGCTCCCCAATGAGGGGGGATACGCAGTATTTT

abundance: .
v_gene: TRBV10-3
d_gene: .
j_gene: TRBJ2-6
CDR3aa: CAIRERESGANVLTF
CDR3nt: TGTGCCATCAGGGAAAGGGAATCGGGGGCCAACGTCCTGACTTTC

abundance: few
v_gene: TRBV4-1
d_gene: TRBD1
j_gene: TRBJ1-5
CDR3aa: CASSQAGQGAGNQPQHF
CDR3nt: TGCGCCAGCAGCCAAGCTGGACAGGGGGCTGGCAATCAGCCCCAGCATTTT

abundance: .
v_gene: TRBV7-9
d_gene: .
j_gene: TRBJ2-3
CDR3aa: CASSRQGEADTQYF
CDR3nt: TGTGCCAGCAGCCGGCAGGGGGAGGCAGATACGCAGTATTTT

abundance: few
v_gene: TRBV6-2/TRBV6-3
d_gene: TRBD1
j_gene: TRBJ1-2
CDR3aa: CASSWDSTNYGYTF
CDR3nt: TGTGCCAGCAGTTGGGACAGTACTAACTATGGCTACACCTTC

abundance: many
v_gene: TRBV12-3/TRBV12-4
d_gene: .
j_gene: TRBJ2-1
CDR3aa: CASSLRYNEQFF
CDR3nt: TGTGCCAGCAGCCTTAGGTACAATGAGCAGTTCTTC

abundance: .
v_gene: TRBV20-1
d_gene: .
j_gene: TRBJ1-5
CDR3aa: CSAIGESNQPQHF
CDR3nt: TGCAGTGCTATTGGGGAAAGCAATCAGCCCCAGCATTTT

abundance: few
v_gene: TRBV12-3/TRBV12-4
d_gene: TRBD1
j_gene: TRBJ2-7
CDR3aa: CASSSYRGWEQYF
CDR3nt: TGTGCCAGCAGCTCCTACAGGGGCTGGGAGCAGTACTTC

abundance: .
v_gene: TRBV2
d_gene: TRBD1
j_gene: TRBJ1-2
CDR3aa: CASSVSSRGQGSPNYGYTF
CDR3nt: TGTGCCAGCAGTGTATCGAGTAGAGGACAGGGGTCCCCGAACTATGGCTACACCTTC

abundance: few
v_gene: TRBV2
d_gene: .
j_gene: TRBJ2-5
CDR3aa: CASRGGPETQYF
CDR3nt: TGTGCCAGCAGGGGGGGGCCGGAGACCCAGTACTTC

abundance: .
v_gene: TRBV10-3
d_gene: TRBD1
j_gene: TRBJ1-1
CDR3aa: CAISSNRGGTEAFF
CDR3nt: TGTGCCATCAGTTCCAACAGGGGTGGCACTGAAGCTTTCTTT

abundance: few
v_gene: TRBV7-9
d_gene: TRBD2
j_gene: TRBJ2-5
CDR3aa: CASSWGLEETQYF
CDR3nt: TGTGCCAGCAGCTGGGGACTAGAAGAGACCCAGTACTTC

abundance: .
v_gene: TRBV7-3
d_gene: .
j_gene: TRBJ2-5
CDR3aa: CASSLGVKETQYF
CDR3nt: TGTGCCAGCAGCTTGGGGGTAAAGGAGACCCAGTACTTC

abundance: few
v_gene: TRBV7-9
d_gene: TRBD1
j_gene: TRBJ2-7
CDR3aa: CASSYRTGSYHEQYF
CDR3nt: TGTGCCAGCAGCTACAGGACAGGGAGTTATCACGAGCAGTACTTC

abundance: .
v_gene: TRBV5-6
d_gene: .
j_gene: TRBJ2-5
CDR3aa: CASSLGDGETQYF
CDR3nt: TGTGCCAGCAGCTTAGGGGACGGAGAGACCCAGTACTTC

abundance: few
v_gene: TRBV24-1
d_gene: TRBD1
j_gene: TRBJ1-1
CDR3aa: CATSDTDREAFF
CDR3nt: TGTGCCACCAGTGACACGGACAGGGAAGCTTTCTTT

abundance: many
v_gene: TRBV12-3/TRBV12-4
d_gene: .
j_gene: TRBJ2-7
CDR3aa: CASSLRGIYEQYF
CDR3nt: TGTGCCAGCAGTTTAAGGGGCATCTACGAGCAGTACTTC

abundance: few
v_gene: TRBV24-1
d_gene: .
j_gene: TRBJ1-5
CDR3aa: CATSEFGQPQHF
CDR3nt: TGTGCCACCAGTGAGTTCGGTCAGCCCCAGCATTTT

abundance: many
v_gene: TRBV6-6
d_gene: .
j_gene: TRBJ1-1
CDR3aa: CASSPSRGTEAFF
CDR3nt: TGTGCCAGCAGCCCTAGTCGTGGCACTGAAGCTTTCTTT

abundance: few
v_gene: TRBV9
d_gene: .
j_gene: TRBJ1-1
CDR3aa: CASSVVGGNTEAFF
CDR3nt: TGTGCCAGCAGCGTAGTTGGGGGGAACACTGAAGCTTTCTTT

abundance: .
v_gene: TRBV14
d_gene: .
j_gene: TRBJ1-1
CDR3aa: CASSQGPDPPATEAFF
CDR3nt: TGTGCCAGCAGCCAAGGTCCCGATCCGCCGGCGACTGAAGCTTTCTTT

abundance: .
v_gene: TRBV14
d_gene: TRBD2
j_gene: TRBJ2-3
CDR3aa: CASSLGLAGPPSRGTQYF
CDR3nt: TGTGCCAGCAGCCTCGGACTAGCGGGACCACCTTCCAGAGGGACGCAGTATTTT

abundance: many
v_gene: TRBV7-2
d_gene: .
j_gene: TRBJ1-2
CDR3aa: CASARDTPYGYTF
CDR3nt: TGTGCCAGCGCCAGGGACACCCCTTATGGCTACACCTTC

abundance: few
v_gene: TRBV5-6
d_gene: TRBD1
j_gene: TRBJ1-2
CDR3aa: CASTLFGQADYGYTF
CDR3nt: TGTGCCAGCACCCTCTTCGGACAGGCCGACTATGGCTACACCTTC

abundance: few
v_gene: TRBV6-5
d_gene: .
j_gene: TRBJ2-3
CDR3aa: CASMRTGDTQYF
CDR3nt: TGTGCCAGCATGAGAACCGGAGATACGCAGTATTTT

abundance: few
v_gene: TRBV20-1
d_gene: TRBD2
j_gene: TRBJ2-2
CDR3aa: CSARVAGGNTGELFF
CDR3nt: TGCAGTGCTAGAGTAGCGGGGGGGAACACCGGGGAGCTGTTTTTT

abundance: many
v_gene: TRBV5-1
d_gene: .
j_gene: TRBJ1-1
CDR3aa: CASSLAPGARGTEAFF
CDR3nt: TGCGCCAGCAGCTTGGCCCCAGGAGCCCGGGGCACTGAAGCTTTCTTT

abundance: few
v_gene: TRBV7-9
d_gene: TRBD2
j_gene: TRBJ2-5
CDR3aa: CASSPGLAGLWIQETQYF
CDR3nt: TGTGCCAGCAGCCCAGGACTAGCGGGGTTATGGATCCAAGAGACCCAGTACTTC

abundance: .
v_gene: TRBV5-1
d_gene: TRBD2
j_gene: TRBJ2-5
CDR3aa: CASSFGLTAGLAGTYQETQYF
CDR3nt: TGCGCCAGCAGCTTTGGTCTTACCGCTGGGCTAGCGGGGACATACCAAGAGACCCAGTACTTC

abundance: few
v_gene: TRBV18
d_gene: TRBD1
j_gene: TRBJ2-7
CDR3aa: CASSSGPGQGVYEQYF
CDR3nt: TGTGCCAGCTCATCTGGACCGGGACAGGGCGTCTACGAGCAGTACTTC

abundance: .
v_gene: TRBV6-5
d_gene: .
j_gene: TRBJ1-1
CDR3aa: CASSYSTGPANTEAFF
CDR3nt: TGTGCCAGCAGTTACTCGACAGGACCTGCGAACACTGAAGCTTTCTTT

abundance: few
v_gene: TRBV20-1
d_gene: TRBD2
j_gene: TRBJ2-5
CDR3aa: CSARGASQRGGLETQYF
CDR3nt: TGCAGTGCTAGAGGGGCCAGCCAGCGGGGGGGCCTTGAGACCCAGTACTTC

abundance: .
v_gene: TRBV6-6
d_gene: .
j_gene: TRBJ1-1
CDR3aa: CASRPLTGTYTEAFF
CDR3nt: TGTGCCAGCAGACCCCTTACAGGGACCTACACTGAAGCTTTCTTT

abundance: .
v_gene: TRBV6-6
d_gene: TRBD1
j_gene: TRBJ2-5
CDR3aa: CASTGTGGGETQYF
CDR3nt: TGTGCCAGCACCGGGACAGGGGGGGGAGAGACCCAGTACTTC

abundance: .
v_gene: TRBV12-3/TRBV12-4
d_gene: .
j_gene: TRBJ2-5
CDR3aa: CASTLGETQYF
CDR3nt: TGTGCCAGCACGTTGGGGGAGACCCAGTACTTC

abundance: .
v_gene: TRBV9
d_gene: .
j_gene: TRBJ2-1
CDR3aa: CASSQGWQQFF
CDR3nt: TGTGCCAGCAGCCAGGGGTGGCAGCAGTTCTTC

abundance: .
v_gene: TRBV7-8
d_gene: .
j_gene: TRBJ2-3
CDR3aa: CASIPRTSSTDTQYF
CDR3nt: TGTGCCAGCATCCCTCGGACGTCCAGCACAGATACGCAGTATTTT

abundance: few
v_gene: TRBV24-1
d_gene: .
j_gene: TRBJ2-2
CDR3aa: CATSDPRRSGEGGELFF
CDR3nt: TGTGCCACCAGTGATCCCCGCCGGTCAGGAGAGGGCGGGGAGCTGTTTTTT

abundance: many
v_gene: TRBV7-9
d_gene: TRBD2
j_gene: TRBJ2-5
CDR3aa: CASSLRASGGRETQYF
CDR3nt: TGTGCCAGCAGCTTACGTGCTAGCGGGGGCCGAGAGACCCAGTACTTC

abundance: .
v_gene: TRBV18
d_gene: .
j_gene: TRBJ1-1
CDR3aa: CASSPLLGDEAFF
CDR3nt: TGTGCCAGCTCACCACTCCTCGGGGATGAAGCTTTCTTT